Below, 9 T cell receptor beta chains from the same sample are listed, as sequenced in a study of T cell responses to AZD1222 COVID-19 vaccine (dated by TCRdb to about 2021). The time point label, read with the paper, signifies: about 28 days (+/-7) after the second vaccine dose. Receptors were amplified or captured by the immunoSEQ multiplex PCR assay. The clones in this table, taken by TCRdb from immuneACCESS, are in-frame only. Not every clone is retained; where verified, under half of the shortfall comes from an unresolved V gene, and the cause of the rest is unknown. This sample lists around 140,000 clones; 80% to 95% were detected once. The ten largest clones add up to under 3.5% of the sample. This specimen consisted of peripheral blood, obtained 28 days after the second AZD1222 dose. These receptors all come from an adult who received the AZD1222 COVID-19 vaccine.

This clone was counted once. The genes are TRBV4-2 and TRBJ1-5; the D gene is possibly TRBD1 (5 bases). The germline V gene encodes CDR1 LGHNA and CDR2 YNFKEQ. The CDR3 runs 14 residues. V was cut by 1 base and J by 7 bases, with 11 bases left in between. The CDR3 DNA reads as TGTGCCAGCAGCCAAGGGGGCACAAAACAGCCCCAGCATTTT. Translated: CASSQGGTKQPQHF.

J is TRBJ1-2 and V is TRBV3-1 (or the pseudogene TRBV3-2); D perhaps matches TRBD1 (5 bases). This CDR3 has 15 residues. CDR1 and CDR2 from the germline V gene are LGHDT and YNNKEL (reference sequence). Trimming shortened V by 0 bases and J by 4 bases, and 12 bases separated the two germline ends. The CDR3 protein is CASSQDFGRGYGYTF. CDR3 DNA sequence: TGTGCCAGCAGCCAAGATTTCGGGAGGGGCTATGGCTACACCTTC.

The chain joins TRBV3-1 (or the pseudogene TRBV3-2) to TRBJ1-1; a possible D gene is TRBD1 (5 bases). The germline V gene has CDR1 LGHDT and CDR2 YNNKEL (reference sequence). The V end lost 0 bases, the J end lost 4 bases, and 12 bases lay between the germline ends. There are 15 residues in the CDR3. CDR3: CASSQDPGRGTEAFF. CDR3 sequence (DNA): TGTGCCAGCAGCCAAGACCCAGGGAGGGGCACTGAAGCTTTCTTT.

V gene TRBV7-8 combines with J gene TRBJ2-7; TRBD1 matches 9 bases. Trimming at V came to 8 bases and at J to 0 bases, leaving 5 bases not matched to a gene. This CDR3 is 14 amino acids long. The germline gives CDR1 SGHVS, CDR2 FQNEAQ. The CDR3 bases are TGTGCCAGCTTCCGGGACAGGGACTCCTACGAGCAGTACTTC. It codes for CASFRDRDSYEQYF.

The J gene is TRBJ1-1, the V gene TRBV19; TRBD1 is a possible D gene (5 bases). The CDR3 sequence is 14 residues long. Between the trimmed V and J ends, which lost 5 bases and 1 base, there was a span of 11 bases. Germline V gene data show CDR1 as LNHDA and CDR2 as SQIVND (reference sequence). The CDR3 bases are TGTGCCAGTAGTCCAACCGGGACGAACACTGAAGCTTTCTTT. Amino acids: CASSPTGTNTEAFF.

This CDR3 reads CASSKADQPPPNEQYF. The CDR3, as DNA: TGTGCCAGCAGCAAAGCAGACCAGCCTCCCCCGAACGAGCAGTACTTC. The V gene is TRBV21-1, the J gene TRBJ2-7. TRBV21-1 is termed a pseudogene. This CDR3 has 16 amino acids.

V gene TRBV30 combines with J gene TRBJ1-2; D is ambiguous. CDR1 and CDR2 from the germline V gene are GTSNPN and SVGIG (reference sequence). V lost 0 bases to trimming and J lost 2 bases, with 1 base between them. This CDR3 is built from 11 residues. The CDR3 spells CAWSVNYGYTF. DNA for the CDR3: TGTGCCTGGAGTGTAAACTATGGCTACACCTTC.

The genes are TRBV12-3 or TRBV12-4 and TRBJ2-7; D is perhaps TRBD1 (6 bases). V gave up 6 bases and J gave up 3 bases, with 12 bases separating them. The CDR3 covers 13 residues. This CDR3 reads CASSPRGYYEQYF. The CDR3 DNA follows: TGTGCCAGCAGCCCCAGGGGTTACTACGAGCAGTACTTC.

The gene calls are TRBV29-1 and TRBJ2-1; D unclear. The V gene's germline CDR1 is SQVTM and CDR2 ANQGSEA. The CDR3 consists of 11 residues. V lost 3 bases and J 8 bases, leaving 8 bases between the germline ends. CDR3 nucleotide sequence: TGCAGCGTTGAGGTGGGCCATGAGCAGTTCTTC. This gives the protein CSVEVGHEQFF.